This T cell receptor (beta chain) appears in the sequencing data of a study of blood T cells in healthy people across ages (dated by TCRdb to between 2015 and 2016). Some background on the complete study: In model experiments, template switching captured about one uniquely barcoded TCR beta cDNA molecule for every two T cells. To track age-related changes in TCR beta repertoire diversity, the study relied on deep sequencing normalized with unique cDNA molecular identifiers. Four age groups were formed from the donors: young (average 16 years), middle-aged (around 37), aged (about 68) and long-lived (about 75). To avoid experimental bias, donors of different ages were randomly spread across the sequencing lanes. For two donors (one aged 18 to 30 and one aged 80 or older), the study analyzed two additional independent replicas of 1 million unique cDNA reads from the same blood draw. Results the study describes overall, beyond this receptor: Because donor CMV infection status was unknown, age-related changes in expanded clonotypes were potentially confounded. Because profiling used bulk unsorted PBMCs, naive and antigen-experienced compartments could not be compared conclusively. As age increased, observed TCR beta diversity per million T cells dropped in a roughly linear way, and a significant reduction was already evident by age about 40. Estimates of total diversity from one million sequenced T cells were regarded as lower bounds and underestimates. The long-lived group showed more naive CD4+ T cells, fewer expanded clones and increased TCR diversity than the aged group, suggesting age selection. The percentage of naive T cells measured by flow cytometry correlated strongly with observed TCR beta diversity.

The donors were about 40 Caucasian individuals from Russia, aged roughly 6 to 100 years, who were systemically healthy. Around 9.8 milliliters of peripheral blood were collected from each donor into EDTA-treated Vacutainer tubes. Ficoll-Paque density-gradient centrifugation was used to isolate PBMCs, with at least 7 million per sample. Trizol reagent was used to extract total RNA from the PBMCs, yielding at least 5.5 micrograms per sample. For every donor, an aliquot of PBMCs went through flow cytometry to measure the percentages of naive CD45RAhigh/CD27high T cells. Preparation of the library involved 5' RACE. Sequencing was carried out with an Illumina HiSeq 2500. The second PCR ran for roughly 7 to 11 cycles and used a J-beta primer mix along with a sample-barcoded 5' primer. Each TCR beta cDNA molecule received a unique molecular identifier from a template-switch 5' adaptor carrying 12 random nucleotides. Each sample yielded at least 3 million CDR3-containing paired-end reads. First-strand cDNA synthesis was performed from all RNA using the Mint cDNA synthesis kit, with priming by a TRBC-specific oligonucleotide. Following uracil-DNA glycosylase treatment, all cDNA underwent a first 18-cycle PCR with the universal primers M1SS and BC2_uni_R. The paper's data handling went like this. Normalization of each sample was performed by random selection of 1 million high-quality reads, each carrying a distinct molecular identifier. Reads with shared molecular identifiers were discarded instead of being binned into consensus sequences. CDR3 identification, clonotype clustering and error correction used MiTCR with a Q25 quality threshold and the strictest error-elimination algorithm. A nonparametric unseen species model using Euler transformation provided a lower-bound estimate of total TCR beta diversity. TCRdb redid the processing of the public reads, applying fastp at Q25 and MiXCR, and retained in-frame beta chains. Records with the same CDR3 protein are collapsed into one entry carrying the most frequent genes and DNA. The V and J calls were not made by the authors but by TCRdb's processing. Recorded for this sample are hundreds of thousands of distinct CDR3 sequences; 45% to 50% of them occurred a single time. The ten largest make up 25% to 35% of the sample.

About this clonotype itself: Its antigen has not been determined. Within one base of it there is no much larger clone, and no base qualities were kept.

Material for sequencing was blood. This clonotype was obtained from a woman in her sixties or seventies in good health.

The CDR3 region reads CASRVGRRAYNEQFF. The DNA sequence follows: TGTGCCAGCAGAGTCGGGCGGCGGGCCTACAATGAGCAGTTCTTC. The sequence links TRBV2 to TRBJ2-1; TRBD2 could be the D gene, as 5 bases match. Relative to germline, V is 6 bases shorter and J is 2 bases shorter, with 14 bases between their ends. Sequences SNHLY (CDR1) and FYNNEI (CDR2) are obtained from the germline V gene. Inclusive of the bounding cysteine and phenylalanine, the CDR3 is 15 residues long. The sequence is cut down to CDR3 DNA, 45 bases in frame from base 1.